One and the same sample provided the 15 T cell receptor beta chains below, sequenced in a study of blood T cell repertoires in COVID-19. TCRdb's copy holds only in-frame clones and misses some; the assay was immunoSEQ multiplex PCR. The repertoire holds a few hundred thousand clones, with 85% to 90% as singletons. The sequencing sample was made of PBMCs or T cells enriched from blood (not recorded which). The receptors shown here come from a woman in her forties or fifties who had recovered from COVID-19.

This chain connects TRBV29-1 to TRBJ2-5; TRBD2 aligns across 11 bases. The CDR3 spans 14 residues. Germline lookup yields CDR1 SQVTM and CDR2 ANQGSEA. The trim removed 5 bases at V and 4 bases at J, leaving 6 bases unmatched. This CDR3 reads CSVTTGLAGETQYF. CDR3 DNA: TGCAGCGTTACCACAGGACTAGCGGGAGAGACCCAGTACTTC.

The J gene is TRBJ2-3, the V gene TRBV11-2; D remains unclear. Trimming left V 0 bases short and J 4 bases short, with 8 bases between. CDR3 length: 14 residues. From germline, CDR1 is SGHAT and CDR2 FQNNGV. This CDR3 is CASSLEGPPDTQYF. The CDR3 DNA reads as TGTGCCAGCAGCTTAGAGGGCCCTCCAGATACGCAGTATTTT.

The chain links TRBV12-3 or TRBV12-4 to TRBJ1-5; 9 bases are a match to TRBD1. The CDR3 runs 13 residues. V lost 4 bases to trimming and J lost 6 bases; unmatched junction nucleotides: 1. CDR3: CASSWDRVQPQHF. CDR3 in DNA: TGTGCCAGCAGTTGGGACAGGGTTCAGCCCCAGCATTTT.

The chain employs TRBV28 and TRBJ1-6; D gene uncertain. This CDR3 is built from 17 residues. Deletions cut 5 bases from V and 0 bases from J, with 14 bases between. CDR1 and CDR2 from the germline V gene are MDHEN and SYDVKM. The chain's CDR3 is CASSPSGVSSYNSPLHF. The CDR3 DNA is TGTGCCAGCAGTCCCAGTGGAGTAAGCTCCTATAATTCACCCCTCCACTTT.

This clone has just one count. The chain carries TRBV18 and TRBJ2-3; unclear D gene. CDR3 length: 12 residues. Per germline, CDR1 KGHSH and CDR2 LQKENI. V gave up 6 bases and J gave up 6 bases, with 10 bases separating them. This CDR3 is CASSGRSDTQYF. DNA for the CDR3: TGTGCCAGCTCGGGCCGTTCGGATACGCAGTATTTT.

The chain links TRBV9 to TRBJ2-3; 8 nucleotides line up with TRBD2. Germline V lookup: CDR1 SGDLS, CDR2 YYNGEE. This CDR3 is built from 16 residues. The junction had 4 bases not matched to a gene; V was cut back by 0 bases and J by 1 base. As DNA, the CDR3 is TGTGCCAGCAGCGTAGATTCAGCGGGGGGCACAGATACGCAGTATTTT. This gives the protein CASSVDSAGGTDTQYF.

This chain connects TRBV5-5 to TRBJ1-5; 8 nucleotides agree with TRBD1. Unmatched junction bases numbered 12, after V lost 4 bases and J lost 6 bases. There are 16 residues in the CDR3. Germline values: CDR1 SGHKS, CDR2 YYEKEE (reference sequence). The CDR3 loop reads CASSPGTGDPGQPQHF. Here the CDR3 DNA reads TGTGCCAGCAGCCCAGGGACAGGCGATCCCGGTCAGCCCCAGCATTTT.

V usage is TRBV4-3 and J usage is TRBJ1-2; no definite D call. CDR1 is LGHNA, CDR2 YSLEER, per germline. This CDR3 comprises 17 residues. Trimming removed 1 base at V and 4 bases at J, with 19 bases between. CDR3 in amino acids: CASSQVVAADKFYGYTF. The DNA for the CDR3 is TGCGCCAGCAGCCAAGTTGTAGCGGCAGACAAATTCTATGGCTACACCTTC.

The V and J genes are TRBV9 and TRBJ2-7, with 9 positions matching TRBD2. The CDR3 is made up of 20 amino acids. Germline values: CDR1 SGDLS, CDR2 YYNGEE. V lost 5 bases and J lost 1; bases outside the gene matches: 22. The chain's CDR3 is CASRETPGRGRARRSYEQYF. The CDR3 DNA reads TGTGCCAGCAGAGAGACCCCCGGACGCGGGAGGGCCCGCAGGTCCTACGAGCAGTACTTC. Full variable domain (rest looked up from reference TRBV9 and TRBJ2-7): DSGVTQTPKHLITATGQRVTLRCSPRSGDLSVYWYQQSLDQGLQFLIQYYNGEERAKGNILERFSAQQFPDLHSELNLSSLELGDSALYFCASRETPGRGRARRSYEQYFGPGTRLTVT.

This clone showed up just a few times. The J gene is TRBJ2-7, the V gene TRBV28; 7 bases are a match to TRBD2. CDR1 MDHEN and CDR2 SYDVKM come from the germline V gene. The J segment lost 5 bases and the V segment lost 5 bases, leaving 12 bases of the junction unmatched. CDR3 length: 15 residues. The CDR3 sequence is CASSGGRTSRDEQYF. For the CDR3, the DNA is TGTGCCAGCAGTGGGGGTAGGACTAGTCGCGACGAGCAGTACTTC.

The CDR3 coding sequence is TGTGCCAGCTCAAATGACAGGGCGTATGGCTACACCTTC. It encodes CASSNDRAYGYTF. The chain recombines TRBV18 with TRBJ1-2; 7 bases line up with TRBD1. The V segment lost 5 bases and the J segment 5 bases; nucleotides outside the gene matches: 5. Looked up from germline, CDR1 is KGHSH and CDR2 is LQKENI. This CDR3 contains 13 residues.

This clone showed up just once. V gene TRBV19 combines with J gene TRBJ1-2; 8 bases agree with TRBD1. The CDR3 loop spans 15 amino acids. Germline values: CDR1 LNHDA, CDR2 SQIVND (reference sequence). With V trimmed by 5 bases and J by 1 base, 6 bases remained unmatched. The CDR3 protein is CASSFRQGINYGYTF. CDR3 in DNA: TGTGCCAGTAGTTTCCGACAGGGGATTAACTATGGCTACACCTTC.

The J gene is TRBJ2-2, the V gene TRBV6-5; 12 nucleotides agree with TRBD2. This CDR3 has 15 residues. Germline V gene sequence: CDR1 MNHEY, CDR2 SVGAGI. V dropped 6 bases and J dropped 6; count of bases not matched to a gene: 5. Written as DNA, the CDR3 is TGTGCCAGCAGGTTACTAGCGGGAGGTTCCGGGGAGCTGTTTTTT. It translates to CASRLLAGGSGELFF.

The chain has TRBV7-2 and TRBJ2-7, with D perhaps TRBD1 (8 bases). Trimming took 2 bases from V and 4 from J, leaving 21 bases between them. This CDR3 contains 17 residues. Germline V gene data show CDR1 as SGHTA and CDR2 as FQGNSA. The DNA for the CDR3 is TGTGCCAGCAGCTTATTGGGGGGGGGACAGGCCCAGTACGAGCAGTACTTC. Translating it yields CASSLLGGGQAQYEQYF.

The rearrangement uses TRBV7-4 and TRBJ1-3; 8 bases align to TRBD1. The V gene's germline CDR1 is SGHVT and CDR2 SQSDAQ. V dropped 4 bases and J dropped 1; count of bases not matched to a gene: 6. This CDR3 contains 16 residues. The CDR3 nucleotides read TGTGCCAGCAGCTACAGGGGGGTTGCGTCTGGAAACACCATATATTTT. Its protein is CASSYRGVASGNTIYF.